The following is a TCR beta chain sequence with its context. The antigen is not known. The sample is drawn from a study of immune evolution from preneoplasia to lung adenocarcinoma. Across the study: HLA loss of heterozygosity: 7% AIS, about 14% MIA, roughly 35% ADC, none AAH.

Here immunoSEQ multiplex PCR was the method, and the copy in TCRdb shows in-frame clones only, minus some. The sample yields 7,000 to 10,000 clones, 81% seen once. With 6 bases removed from V and 4 bases from J, the gap between germline ends came to 13 bases. The CDR3 is 14 residues long. The germline gives CDR1 MNHEY, CDR2 SVGAGI. Study-level results: Later-stage lesions appeared to have more T cells, more diversity, less clonality.

This TCR came from a person aged 50-59 years with lung adenocarcinoma. The chain links TRBV6-5 to TRBJ1-5; D gene unclear. The material sequenced was FFPE invasive lung adenocarcinoma tissue. CDR3 bases: TGTGCCAGCAGGAAACGGACGGGGAATCAGCCCCAGCATTTT. It yields the protein CASRKRTGNQPQHF.